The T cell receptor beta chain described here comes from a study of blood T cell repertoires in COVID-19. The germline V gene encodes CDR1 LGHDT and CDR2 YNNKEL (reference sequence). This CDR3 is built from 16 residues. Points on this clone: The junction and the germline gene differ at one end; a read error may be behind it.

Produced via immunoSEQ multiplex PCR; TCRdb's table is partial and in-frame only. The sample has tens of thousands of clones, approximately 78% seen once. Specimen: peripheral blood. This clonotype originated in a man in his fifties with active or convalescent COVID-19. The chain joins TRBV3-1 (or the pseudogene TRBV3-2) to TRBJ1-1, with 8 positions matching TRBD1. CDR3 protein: CASRQATGVGGSEAFF. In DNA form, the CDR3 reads TGTGCCAGCCGCCAAGCGACAGGGGTCGGCGGGTCTGAAGCTTTCTTT.